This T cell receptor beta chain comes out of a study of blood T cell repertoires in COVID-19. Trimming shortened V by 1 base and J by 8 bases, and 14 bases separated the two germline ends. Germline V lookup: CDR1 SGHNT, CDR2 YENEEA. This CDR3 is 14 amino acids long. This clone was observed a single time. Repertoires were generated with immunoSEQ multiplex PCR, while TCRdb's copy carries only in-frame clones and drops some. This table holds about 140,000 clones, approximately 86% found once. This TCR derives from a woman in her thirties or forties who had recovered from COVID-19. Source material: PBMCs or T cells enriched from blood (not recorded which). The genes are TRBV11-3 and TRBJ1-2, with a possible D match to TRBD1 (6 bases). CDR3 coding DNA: TGTGCCAGCAGCTTAGCGAGGGGCCAGGGGGGCTACACCTTC. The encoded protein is CASSLARGQGGYTF.